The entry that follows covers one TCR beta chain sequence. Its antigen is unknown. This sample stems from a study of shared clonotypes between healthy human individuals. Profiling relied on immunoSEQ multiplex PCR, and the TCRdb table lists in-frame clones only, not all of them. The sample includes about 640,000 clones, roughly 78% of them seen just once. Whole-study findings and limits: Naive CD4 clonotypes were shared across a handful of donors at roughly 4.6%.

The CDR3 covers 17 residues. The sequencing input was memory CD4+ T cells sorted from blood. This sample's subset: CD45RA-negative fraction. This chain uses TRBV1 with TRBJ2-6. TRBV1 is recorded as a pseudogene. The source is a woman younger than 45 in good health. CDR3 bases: TGCACCAGCAGGCGAGATAGTTTGTGCACAAGGGCCAACGTCCTGACTTTC. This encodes CTSRRDSLCTRANVLTF.